This T cell receptor (beta chain) was documented in a study of shared clonotypes between healthy human individuals. Within Nashville, Tennessee resided all donors, each a Caucasian adult. Several immunoSEQ plates received, in even portions, the genomic DNA of each subset. The data were produced by immunoSEQ multiplex PCR, yet TCRdb's version contains in-frame clones alone and is incomplete. The sample yields approximately 1,000,000 clones, 60% to 85% seen once. The sample was memory CD4+ T cells from PBMCs. Subset in this sample: CD45RA-negative fraction. This sequence originates from a man aged 18 to 35 in good health. Some clones in this sample may be carry-over from other donors' samples.

The CDR3 reads CASSWGPGNQPQHF. The CDR3 coding sequence is TGTGCCAGCAGTTGGGGGCCCGGCAATCAGCCCCAGCATTTT. The J gene is TRBJ1-5, the V gene TRBV28; TRBD1 is a possible D gene (6 bases). In germline, CDR1 is MDHEN, CDR2 SYDVKM. V was pared by 4 bases and J by 2 bases, with 9 bases between. CDR3 length: 14 amino acids.